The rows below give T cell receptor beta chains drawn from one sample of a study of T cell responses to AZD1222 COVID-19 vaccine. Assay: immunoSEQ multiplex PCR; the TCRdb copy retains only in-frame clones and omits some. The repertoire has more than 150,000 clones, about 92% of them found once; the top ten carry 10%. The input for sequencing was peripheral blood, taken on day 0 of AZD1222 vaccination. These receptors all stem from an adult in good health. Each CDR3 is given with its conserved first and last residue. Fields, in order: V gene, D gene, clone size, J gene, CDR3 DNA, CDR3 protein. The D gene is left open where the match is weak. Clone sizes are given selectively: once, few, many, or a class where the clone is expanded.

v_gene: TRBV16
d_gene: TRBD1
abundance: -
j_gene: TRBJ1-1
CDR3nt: TGTGCCAGCCGGGACAGGGGGCGAGCTGAAGCTTTCTTT
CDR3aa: CASRDRGRAEAFF

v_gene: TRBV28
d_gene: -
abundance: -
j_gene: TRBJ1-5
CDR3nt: TGTGCCAGCAGTTTTAGCGATCAGCCCCAGCATTTT
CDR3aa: CASSFSDQPQHF

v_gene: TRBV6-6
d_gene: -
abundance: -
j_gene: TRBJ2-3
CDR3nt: TGTGCCAGCAAAATAGGGGTCCAGCCCGGAGATACGCAGTATTTT
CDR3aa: CASKIGVQPGDTQYF

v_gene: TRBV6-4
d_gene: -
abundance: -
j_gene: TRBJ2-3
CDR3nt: TGTGCCAGCAGTGACGGTCCTACAGATACGCAGTATTTT
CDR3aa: CASSDGPTDTQYF

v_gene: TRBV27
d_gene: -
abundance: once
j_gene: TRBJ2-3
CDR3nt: TGTGCCAGCAGTTTTCGCGGGTACGACACAGATACGCAGTATTTT
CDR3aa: CASSFRGYDTDTQYF

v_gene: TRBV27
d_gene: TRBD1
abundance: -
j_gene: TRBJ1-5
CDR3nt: TGTGCCAGCAGTTCAGACAGGGGCAATCAGCCCCAGCATTTT
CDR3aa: CASSSDRGNQPQHF

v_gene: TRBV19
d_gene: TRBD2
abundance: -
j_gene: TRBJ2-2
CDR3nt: TGTGCCAGTAGTCTTCAGGTGACTAGCTGGACCGGGGAGCTGTTTTTT
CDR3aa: CASSLQVTSWTGELFF

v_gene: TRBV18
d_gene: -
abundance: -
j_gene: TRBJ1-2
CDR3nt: TGTGCCAGCTCCCTCCCGGGACGGGAACTCTATGGCTACACCTTC
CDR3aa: CASSLPGRELYGYTF

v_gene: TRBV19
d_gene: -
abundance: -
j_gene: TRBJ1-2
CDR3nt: TGTGCCAGTAGTATATGGGCAGGAGTTTTGAACTATGGCTACACCTTC
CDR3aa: CASSIWAGVLNYGYTF

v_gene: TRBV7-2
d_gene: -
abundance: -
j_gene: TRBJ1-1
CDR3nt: TGTGCCAGCAGCGCGGCCGGGACCCTGAGCACTGAAGCTTTCTTT
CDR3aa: CASSAAGTLSTEAFF

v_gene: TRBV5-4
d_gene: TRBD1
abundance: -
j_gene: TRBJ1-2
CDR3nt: TGTGCCAGCAGGTTCACAGGGGGTAGAGGAGGCTACACCTTC
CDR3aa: CASRFTGGRGGYTF

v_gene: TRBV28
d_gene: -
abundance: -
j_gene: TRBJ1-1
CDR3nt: TGTGCCAGCAGTTTAGGGGCCAGGGCGAACACTGAAGCTTTCTTT
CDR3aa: CASSLGARANTEAFF

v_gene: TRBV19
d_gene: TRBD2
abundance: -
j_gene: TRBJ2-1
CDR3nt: TGTGCCAGTAGTAGGACAACCGGGACTATGCGAGTCCGGTACAATGAGCAGTTCTTC
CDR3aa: CASSRTTGTMRVRYNEQFF

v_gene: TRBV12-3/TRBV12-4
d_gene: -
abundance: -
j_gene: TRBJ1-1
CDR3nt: TGTGCCAGCAGGGGATACATGAACACTGAAGCTTTCTTT
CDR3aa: CASRGYMNTEAFF

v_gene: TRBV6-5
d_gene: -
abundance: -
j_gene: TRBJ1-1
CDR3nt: TGTGCCAGCAACTTTTACAGGGACACTGAAGCTTTCTTT
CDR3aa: CASNFYRDTEAFF

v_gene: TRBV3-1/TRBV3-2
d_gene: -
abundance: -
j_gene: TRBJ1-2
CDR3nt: TGTGCCAGCAGCCAGGGGGAGAGTGGCTACACCTTC
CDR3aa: CASSQGESGYTF

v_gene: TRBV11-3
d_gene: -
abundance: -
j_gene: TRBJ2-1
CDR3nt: TGTGCCAGCAGCTTAGCCTTCTACAATGAGCAGTTCTTC
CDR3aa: CASSLAFYNEQFF

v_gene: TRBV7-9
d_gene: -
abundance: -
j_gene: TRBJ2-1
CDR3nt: TGTGCCAGCAGCTGGCCGAACAATGAGCAGTTCTTC
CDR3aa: CASSWPNNEQFF

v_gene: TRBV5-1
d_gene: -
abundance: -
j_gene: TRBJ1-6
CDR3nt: TGCGCCAGCAGGCCGGGGTACAGGGCTGCCGGTTCACCCCTCCACTTT
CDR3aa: CASRPGYRAAGSPLHF

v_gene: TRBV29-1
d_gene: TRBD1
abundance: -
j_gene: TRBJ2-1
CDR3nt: TGCAGCGTTGAAGACCGACAGGGGGCGCGGAATGAGCAGTTCTTC
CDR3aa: CSVEDRQGARNEQFF

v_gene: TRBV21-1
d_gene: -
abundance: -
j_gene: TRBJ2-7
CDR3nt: TGTGCCATCACAGAGCAGTACTTC
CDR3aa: CAITEQYF

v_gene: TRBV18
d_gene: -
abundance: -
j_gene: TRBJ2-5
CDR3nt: TGTGCCAGCTCTTCCGTTCAAGAGACCCAGTACTTC
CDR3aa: CASSSVQETQYF

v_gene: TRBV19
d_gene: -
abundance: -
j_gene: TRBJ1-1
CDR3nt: TGTGCCAGTAGTATCCAGGTGGACACTGAAGCTTTCTTT
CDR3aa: CASSIQVDTEAFF

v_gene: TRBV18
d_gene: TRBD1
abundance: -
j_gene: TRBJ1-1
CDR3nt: TGTGCCAGCTCAGGGACAGAGAACACTGAAGCTTTCTTT
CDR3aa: CASSGTENTEAFF

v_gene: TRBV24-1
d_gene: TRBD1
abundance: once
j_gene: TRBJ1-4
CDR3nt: TGTGCCACCAGTTCGGGACAGGGGGACGGGACTAATGAAAAACTGTTTTTT
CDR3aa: CATSSGQGDGTNEKLFF

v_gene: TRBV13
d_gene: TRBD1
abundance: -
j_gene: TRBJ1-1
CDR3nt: TGTGCCAGCAGAGAGAAGACAGGGGAGATGAACACTGAAGCTTTCTTT
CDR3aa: CASREKTGEMNTEAFF

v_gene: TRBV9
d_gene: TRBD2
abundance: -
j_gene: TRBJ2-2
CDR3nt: TGTGCCAGCAGCCCGACTAGCGGGGAGAACACCGGGGAGCTGTTTTTT
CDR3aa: CASSPTSGENTGELFF

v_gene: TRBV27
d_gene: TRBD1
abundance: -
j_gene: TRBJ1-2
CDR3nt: TGTGCCAGCAGTCACCAGGGGGCGAACTATGGCTACACCTTC
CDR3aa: CASSHQGANYGYTF

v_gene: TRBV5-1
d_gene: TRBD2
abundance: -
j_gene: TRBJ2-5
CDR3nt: TGCGCCAGCAGCTTGGGGCTAGCGGGGGAAGAGACCCAGTACTTC
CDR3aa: CASSLGLAGEETQYF

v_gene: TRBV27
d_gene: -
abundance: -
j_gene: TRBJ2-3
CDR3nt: TGTGCCAGCAGTCAGGGGTTCACAGATACGCAGTATTTT
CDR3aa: CASSQGFTDTQYF

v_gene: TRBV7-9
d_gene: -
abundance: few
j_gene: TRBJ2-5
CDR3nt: TGTGCCAGCAGCTTAGAGCGGTTGGGCAGTCAAGAGACCCAGTACTTC
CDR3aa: CASSLERLGSQETQYF

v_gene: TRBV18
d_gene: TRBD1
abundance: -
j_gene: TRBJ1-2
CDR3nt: TGTGCCAGCTCAAGGGACAGGGCGGACTATGGCTACACCTTC
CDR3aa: CASSRDRADYGYTF

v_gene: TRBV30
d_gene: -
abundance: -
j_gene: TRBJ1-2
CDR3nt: TGTGCCGGGCGTGTCCGGGACACCCGCGACTATGGCTACACCTTC
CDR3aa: CAGRVRDTRDYGYTF

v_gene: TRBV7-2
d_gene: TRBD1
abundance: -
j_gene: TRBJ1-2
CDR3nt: TGTGCCAGCAGTCAGGACAGGGGAAGCGGCTACACCTTC
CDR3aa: CASSQDRGSGYTF

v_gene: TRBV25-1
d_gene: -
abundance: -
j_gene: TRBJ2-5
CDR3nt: TGTGCCAGCAGTGACAGTATTACCAGGCGGGAGACCCAGTACTTC
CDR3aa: CASSDSITRRETQYF

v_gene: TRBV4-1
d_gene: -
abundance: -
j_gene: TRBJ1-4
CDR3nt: TGCGCCAGCAGCCCACTACAGGGATCTAATGAAAAACTGTTTTTT
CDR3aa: CASSPLQGSNEKLFF

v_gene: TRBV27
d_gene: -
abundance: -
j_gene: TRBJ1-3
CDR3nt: TGTGCCAGCAGTACAAGGACACCAAGCTCTGGAAACACCATATATTTT
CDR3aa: CASSTRTPSSGNTIYF

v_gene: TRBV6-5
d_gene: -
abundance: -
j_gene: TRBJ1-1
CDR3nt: TGTGCCAGCAGTTACTACAGGGTTGGGACTGAAGCTTTCTTT
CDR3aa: CASSYYRVGTEAFF

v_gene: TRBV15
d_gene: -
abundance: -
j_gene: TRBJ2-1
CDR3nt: TGTGCCACCAGCAGAGTTAAGTTTGAGCAGTTCTTC
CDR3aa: CATSRVKFEQFF

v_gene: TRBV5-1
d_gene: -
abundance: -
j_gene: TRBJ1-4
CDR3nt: TGCGCCAGCAGCTCAGGGTCCGCAACTAATGAAAAACTGTTTTTT
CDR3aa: CASSSGSATNEKLFF

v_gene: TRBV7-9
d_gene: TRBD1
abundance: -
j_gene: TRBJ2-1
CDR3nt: TGTGCCAGCAGTTCACAGGGGTTGGGGGAGCAGTTCTTC
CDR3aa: CASSSQGLGEQFF

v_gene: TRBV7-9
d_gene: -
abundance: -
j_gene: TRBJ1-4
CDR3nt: TGTGCCGTCACATCGTCCGGTGAAAAACTGTTTTTT
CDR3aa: CAVTSSGEKLFF

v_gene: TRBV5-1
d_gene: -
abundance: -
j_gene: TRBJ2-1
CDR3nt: TGCGCCAGCAGCTCTAGGGACTTCTCCTACAATGAGCAGTTCTTC
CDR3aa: CASSSRDFSYNEQFF

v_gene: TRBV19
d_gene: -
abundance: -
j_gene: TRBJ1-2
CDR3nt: TGTGCCAGTAGTATATCGGGGGGCGCTGAGTATGGCTACACCTTC
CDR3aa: CASSISGGAEYGYTF

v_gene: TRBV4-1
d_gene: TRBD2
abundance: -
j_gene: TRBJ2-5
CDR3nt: TGCGCCAGCAGCCAACCCCGGGGAGGGATGGAGACCCAGTACTTC
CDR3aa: CASSQPRGGMETQYF

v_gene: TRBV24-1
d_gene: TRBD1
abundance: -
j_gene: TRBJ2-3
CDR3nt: TGTGCCACCCGGGGAAGTGTGTTTAGGACAGGGGGCTTGGGCACAGATACGCAGTATTTT
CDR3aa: CATRGSVFRTGGLGTDTQYF